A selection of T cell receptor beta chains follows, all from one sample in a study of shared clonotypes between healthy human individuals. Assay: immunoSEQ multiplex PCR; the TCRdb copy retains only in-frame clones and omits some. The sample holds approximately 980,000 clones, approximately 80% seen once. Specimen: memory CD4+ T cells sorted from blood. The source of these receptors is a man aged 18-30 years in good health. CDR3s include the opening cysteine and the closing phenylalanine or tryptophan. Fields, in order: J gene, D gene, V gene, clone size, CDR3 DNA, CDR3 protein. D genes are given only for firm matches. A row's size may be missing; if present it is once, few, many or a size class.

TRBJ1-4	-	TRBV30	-	TGTGCCTGGGCGCCAGCGGGAGGGGGTAATGAAAAACTGTTTTTT	CAWAPAGGGNEKLFF
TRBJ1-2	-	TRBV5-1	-	TGCGCCAGCAGCCCTGCCCCCTACACCTTC	CASSPAPYTF
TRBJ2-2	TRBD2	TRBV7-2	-	TGTGCCAGCAGCTTAGTTGCGGGAGTTACCGGGGAGCTGTTTTTT	CASSLVAGVTGELFF
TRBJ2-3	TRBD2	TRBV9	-	TGTGCCAGCAGCGTAGCGGGGGGGCCAGATACGCAGTATTTT	CASSVAGGPDTQYF
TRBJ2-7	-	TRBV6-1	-	TGTGCCAGCAGTGCATACCCCGGGACACTGTACGAGCAGTACTTC	CASSAYPGTLYEQYF
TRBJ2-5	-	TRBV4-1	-	TGCGCCAGCAGCCGGGAGATGACAGCGCCGGGGACCCAGTACTTC	CASSREMTAPGTQYF
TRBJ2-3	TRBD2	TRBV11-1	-	TGTGCCAGCAGCTTATCGGCCGCGGGGGGTCCAAAGCGTACAGATACGCAGTATTTT	CASSLSAAGGPKRTDTQYF
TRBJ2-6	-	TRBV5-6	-	TGTGCCAGCAGCCCACTTGGCTCTGGGGCCAACGTCCTGACTTTC	CASSPLGSGANVLTF
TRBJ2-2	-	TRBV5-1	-	TGCGCCAGCAGCCCGGTGGTGGGAATCACCGGGGAGCTGTTTTTT	CASSPVVGITGELFF
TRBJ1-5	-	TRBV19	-	TGTGCCAGTAGTAGGGGTGTGGGCAATCAGCCCCAGCATTTT	CASSRGVGNQPQHF
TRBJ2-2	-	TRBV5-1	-	TGCGCCAGCAGCTTGGCCGTCCAAACCGGGGAGCTGTTTTTT	CASSLAVQTGELFF
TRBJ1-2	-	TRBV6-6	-	TGTGCCAGCAGTTACGCCACCGGAGGGAACTATGGCTACACCTTC	CASSYATGGNYGYTF
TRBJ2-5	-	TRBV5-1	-	TGCGCCAGCAGCTTGTTCGATCAAGAGACCCAGTACTTC	CASSLFDQETQYF
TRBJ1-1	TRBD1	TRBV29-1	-	TGCAGCGTTGAGAAGCAGGGGGGGACTGAAGCTTTCTTT	CSVEKQGGTEAFF
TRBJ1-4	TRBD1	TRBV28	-	TGTGCCAGCGGGACAGGGGGTGAAAAACTGTTTTTT	CASGTGGEKLFF
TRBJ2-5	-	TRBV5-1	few	TGCGCCAGCAGCGGGAATCAAGAGACCCAGTACTTC	CASSGNQETQYF
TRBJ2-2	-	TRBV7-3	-	TGTGCCAGCAGCCCGGGACACTCGAACACCGGGGAGCTGTTTTTT	CASSPGHSNTGELFF
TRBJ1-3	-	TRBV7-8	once	TGTGCCAGCAGCCAGAACCCAGGGGTAGGGAACACCATATATTTT	CASSQNPGVGNTIYF
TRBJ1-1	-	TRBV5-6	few	TGTGCCAGCAGCTTTTTTAGGGTCACTGAAGCTTTCTTT	CASSFFRVTEAFF
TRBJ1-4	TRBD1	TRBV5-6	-	TGTGCCAGCAGCTTCGACGGGACAGGGGAAGGAAAACTGTTTTTT	CASSFDGTGEGKLFF
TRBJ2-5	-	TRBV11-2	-	TGTGCCAGCAGCCCGAACGGGGTAGAGACCCAGTACTTC	CASSPNGVETQYF
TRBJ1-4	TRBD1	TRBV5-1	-	TGCGCCAGCAGCTTTGACAGGGAGGGAGAAAAACTGTTTTTT	CASSFDREGEKLFF
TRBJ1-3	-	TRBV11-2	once	TGTGCCAGCAGCTTGGCCTTTGCGGGCTCTGGAAACACCATATATTTT	CASSLAFAGSGNTIYF
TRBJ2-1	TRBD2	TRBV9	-	TGTGCCAGCAGCGTAGGGCAAGGCGGTGCACTAGCGGCCTACAATGAGCAGTTCTTC	CASSVGQGGALAAYNEQFF
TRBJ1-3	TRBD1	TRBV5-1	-	TGCGCCAGCAGCCGCACAGGGGACTCTGGAAACACCATATATTTT	CASSRTGDSGNTIYF
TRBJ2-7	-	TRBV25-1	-	TGTGCCAGCAGTGGGGGACTTACTTTCTCCTACGAGCAGTACTTC	CASSGGLTFSYEQYF
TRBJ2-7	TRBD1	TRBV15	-	TGTGCCACCAGCGGAACCGGGACAGGGCCGCTCGAGCAGTACTTC	CATSGTGTGPLEQYF
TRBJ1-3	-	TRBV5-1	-	TGCGCCAGCAGCTTGGGGTCGGACTACACCATATATTTT	CASSLGSDYTIYF
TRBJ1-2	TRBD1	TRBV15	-	TGTGCCACCAGCAGCCCCGGGACAGCCGATGGCTACACCTTC	CATSSPGTADGYTF
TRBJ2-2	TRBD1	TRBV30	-	TGTGCCGGTTCAACAGGGGCCGGGGAGCTGTTTTTT	CAGSTGAGELFF
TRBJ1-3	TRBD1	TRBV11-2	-	TGTGCCAGCAGCTTAAAGAGACAGGGGCAAACCTCTGGAAACACCATATATTTT	CASSLKRQGQTSGNTIYF
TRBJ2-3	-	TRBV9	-	TGTGCCAGCAGCGTCGAAGCGGCAGATACGCAGTATTTT	CASSVEAADTQYF
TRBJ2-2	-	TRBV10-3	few	TGTGCCATCAGTGTAGGGGTCGCCGCCACCGGGGAGCTGTTTTTT	CAISVGVAATGELFF
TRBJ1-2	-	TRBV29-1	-	TGCAGCACAACAAGTCGGACGGCCGGTGGCTACACCTTC	CSTTSRTAGGYTF
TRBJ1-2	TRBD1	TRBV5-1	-	TGCGCCAGCAGCAGGGTGGCCCGGGACAGGGAGTACTATGGCTACACCTTC	CASSRVARDREYYGYTF
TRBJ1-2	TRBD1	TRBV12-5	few	TGTGCTAGTGGTTTGGTACAGGGGCGGAATGGCTACACCTTC	CASGLVQGRNGYTF
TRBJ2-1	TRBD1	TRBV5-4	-	TGTGCCAGCAGCTTGGGGGACAGGGGCCCCTACAATGAGCAGTTCTTC	CASSLGDRGPYNEQFF
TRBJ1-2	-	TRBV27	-	TGTGCCAGCAGTTTTGGGGGCCTAAACTATGGCTACACCTTC	CASSFGGLNYGYTF
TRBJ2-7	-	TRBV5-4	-	TGTGCCAGCAGCTTGACTGGTGCCGGCACCTACGAGCAGTACTTC	CASSLTGAGTYEQYF
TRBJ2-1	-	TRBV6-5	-	TGTGCCAGCAGGATACAAGTAGAGCAGTTCTTC	CASRIQVEQFF